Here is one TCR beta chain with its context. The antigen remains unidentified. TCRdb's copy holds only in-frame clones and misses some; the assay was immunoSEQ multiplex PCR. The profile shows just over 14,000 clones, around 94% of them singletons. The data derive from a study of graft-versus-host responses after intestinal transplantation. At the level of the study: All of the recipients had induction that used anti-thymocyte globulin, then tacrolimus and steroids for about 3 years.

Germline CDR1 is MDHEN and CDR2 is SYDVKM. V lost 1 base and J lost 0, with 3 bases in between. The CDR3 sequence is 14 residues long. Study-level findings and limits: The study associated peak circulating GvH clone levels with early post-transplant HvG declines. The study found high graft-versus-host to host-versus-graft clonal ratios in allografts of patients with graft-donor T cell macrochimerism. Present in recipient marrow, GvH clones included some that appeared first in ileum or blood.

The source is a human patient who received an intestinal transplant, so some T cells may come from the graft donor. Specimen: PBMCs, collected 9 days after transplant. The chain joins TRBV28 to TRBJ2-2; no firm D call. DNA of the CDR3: TGTGCCAGCAGTTTATCCGCGAACACCGGGGAGCTGTTTTTT. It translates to CASSLSANTGELFF.